The next 3 T cell receptor beta chains were all read from a single sample in a study of blood T cell repertoires in COVID-19. Data came from immunoSEQ multiplex PCR; TCRdb stores just in-frame clones and leaves some out. The data contain 150,000 to 190,000 clones, around 84% of them singletons. Sequencing used PBMCs or T cells enriched from blood (not recorded which). These receptor sequences come from a man in his fifties or sixties who had recovered from COVID-19.

This clone has only a few counts. The gene calls are TRBV27 and TRBJ2-7; the D gene is possibly TRBD1 (6 bases). Trimming removed 3 bases from V and 0 bases from J, with 12 bases in between. CDR1 is MNHEY and CDR2 is SMNVEV in the germline V gene (reference sequence). This CDR3 has 15 residues. CDR3 DNA sequence: TGTGCCAGCAGTTTGGCAGGGGACCCCTCCTACGAGCAGTACTTC. Protein product: CASSLAGDPSYEQYF.

J is TRBJ1-3 and V is TRBV6-2 or TRBV6-3; D unresolved. The germline V and J ends were trimmed by 5 bases and 0 bases, with 14 bases remaining between them. CDR1 is MNHEY, CDR2 SVGEGT, per germline. The CDR3 runs to 16 residues. The CDR3 DNA is TGTGCCAGCAGTGCGAGACGGGGATTCTCTGGAAACACCATATATTTT. The encoded protein is CASSARRGFSGNTIYF.

The chain is built from TRBV6-6 and TRBJ1-3; D is possibly TRBD1 (5 bases). Germline V gives CDR1 MNHNY, CDR2 SVGAGI (reference sequence). This CDR3 contains 16 residues. The V end was cut by 8 bases, the J end by 0 bases, with 17 bases between. The CDR3 nucleotides read TGTGCCAGCCAGAGACAGATCGGAAGCTCTGGAAACACCATATATTTT. Protein sequence: CASQRQIGSSGNTIYF.